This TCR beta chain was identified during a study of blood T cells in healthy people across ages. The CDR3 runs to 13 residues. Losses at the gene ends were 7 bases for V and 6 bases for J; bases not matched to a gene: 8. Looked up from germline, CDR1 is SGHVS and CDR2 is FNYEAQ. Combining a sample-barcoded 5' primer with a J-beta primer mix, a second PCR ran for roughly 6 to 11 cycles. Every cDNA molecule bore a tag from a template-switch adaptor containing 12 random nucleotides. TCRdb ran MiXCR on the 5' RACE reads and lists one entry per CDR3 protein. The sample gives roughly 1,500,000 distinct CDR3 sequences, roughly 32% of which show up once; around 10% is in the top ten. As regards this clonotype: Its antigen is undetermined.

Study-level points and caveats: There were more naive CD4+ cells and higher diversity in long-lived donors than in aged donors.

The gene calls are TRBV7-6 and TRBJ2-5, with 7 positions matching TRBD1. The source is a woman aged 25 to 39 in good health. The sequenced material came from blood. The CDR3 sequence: CASTGQPYQTQYF. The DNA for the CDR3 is TGTGCCAGCACGGGACAGCCCTACCAGACCCAGTACTTC. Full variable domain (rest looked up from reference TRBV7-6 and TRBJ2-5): GAGVSQSPRYKVTKRGQDVALRCDPISGHVSLYWYRQALGQGPEFLTYFNYEAQQDKSGLPNDRFSAERPEGSISTLTIQRTEQRDSAMYRCASTGQPYQTQYFGPGTRLLVL.